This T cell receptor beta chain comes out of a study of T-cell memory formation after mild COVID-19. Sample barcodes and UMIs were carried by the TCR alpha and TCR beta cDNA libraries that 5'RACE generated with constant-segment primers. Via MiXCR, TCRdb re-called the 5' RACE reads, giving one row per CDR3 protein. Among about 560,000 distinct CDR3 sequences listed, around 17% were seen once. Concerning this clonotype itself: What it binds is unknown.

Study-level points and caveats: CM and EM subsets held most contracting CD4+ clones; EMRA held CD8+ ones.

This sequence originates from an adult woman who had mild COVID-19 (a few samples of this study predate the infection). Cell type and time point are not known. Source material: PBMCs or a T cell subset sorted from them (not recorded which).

CDR3 coding DNA: TGTGCCAGCAGCCCCCAACGGGACAGGGGGGAGACCCAGTACTTC. Encoded protein: CASSPQRDRGETQYF. The chain carries TRBV7-2 and TRBJ2-5; 11 bases align to TRBD1. The CDR3 has 15 residues. Trimming cost V 5 bases and J 5 bases; bases outside gene matches: 7. Germline V gene lookup returns CDR1 SGHTA and CDR2 FQGNSA.